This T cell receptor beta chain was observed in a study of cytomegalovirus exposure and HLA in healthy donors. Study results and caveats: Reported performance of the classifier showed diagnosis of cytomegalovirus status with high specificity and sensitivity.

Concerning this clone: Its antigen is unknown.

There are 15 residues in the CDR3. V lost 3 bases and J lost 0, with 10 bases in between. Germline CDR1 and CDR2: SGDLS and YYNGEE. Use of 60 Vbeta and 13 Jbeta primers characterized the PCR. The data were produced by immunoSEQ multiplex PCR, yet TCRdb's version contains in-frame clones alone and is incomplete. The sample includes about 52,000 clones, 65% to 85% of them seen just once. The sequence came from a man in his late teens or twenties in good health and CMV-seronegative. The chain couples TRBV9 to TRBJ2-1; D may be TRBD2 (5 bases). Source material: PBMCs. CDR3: CASSAQRSSYNEQFF. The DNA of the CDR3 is TGTGCCAGCAGCGCCCAGCGGAGCTCCTACAATGAGCAGTTCTTC.